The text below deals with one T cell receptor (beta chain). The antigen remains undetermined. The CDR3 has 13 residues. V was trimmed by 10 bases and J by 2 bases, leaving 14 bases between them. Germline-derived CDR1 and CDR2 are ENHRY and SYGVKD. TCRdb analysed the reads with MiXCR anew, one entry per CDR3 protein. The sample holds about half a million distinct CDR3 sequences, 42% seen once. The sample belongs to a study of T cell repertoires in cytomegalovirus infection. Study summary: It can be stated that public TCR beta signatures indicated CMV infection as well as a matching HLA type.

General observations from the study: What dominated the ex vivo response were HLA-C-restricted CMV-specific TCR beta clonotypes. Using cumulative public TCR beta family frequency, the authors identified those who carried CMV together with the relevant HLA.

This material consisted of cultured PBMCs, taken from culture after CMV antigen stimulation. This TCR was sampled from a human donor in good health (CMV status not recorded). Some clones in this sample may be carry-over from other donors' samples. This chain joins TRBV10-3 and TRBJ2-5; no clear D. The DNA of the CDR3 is TGTGCCACCACGGAGACCCTACAAGAGACCCAGTACTTC. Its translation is CATTETLQETQYF.